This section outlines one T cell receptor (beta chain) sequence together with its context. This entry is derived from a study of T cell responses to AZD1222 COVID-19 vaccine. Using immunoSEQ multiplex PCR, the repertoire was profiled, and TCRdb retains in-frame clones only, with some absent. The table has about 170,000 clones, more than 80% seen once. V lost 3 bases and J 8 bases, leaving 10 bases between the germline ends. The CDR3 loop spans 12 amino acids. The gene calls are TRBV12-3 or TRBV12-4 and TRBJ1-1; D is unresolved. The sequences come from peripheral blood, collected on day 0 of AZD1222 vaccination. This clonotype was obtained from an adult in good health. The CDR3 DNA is TGTGCCAGCAGTTTCCCCTCCGTGGAAGCTTTCTTT. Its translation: CASSFPSVEAFF.